This T cell receptor beta chain stems from a study of PD-1 blockade in classical Hodgkin lymphoma. Clones were sequenced by immunoSEQ multiplex PCR, and TCRdb holds only the in-frame ones, with some missing. Here the sample spans 25,000 to 35,000 clones, approximately 85% being singletons. The V gene's germline CDR1 is SGHTA and CDR2 FQGNSA. The CDR3 spans 12 residues. Trimming stripped 3 bases from V and 12 bases from J, with 14 bases between. The patients all showed relapse after autologous stem cell transplantation, while their brentuximab vedotin exposure varied. CD4+ T cells were purified from thawed PBMCs by magnetic negative selection. Complete response, partial response or progressive disease constituted the best responses recorded.

The gene calls are TRBV7-2 and TRBJ1-2; weak D call: TRBD1 (5 bases). The TCR originated in a human donor with classical Hodgkin lymphoma. The material was CD4+ T cells from blood, obtained at baseline. The CDR3 spells CASSFTAGSNTF. CDR3 DNA sequence: TGTGCCAGCAGCTTTACGGCAGGGAGCAACACCTTC.